The entry below describes one T cell receptor (beta chain). The data were taken from a study of Ad26.COV2.S vaccination and SARS-CoV-2 variants. At the level of the study: Ad26.COV2.S, an intramuscular injection, was given once or twice 56 days apart.

This CDR3 comprises 15 residues. Germline V CDR1 and CDR2: GTSNPN, SVGIG (reference sequence). Trimming left V 1 base short and J 12 bases short, with 22 bases between. Indicated treatment: roughly 20 received Ad26.COV2.S at low or high dose, single or two shots; roughly five received placebo; per-sample allocation not given. Collection of the samples took place on day 63 after the first injection of vaccine or placebo. TCRdb keeps only in-frame clones here, not all; method: immunoSEQ multiplex PCR. The sample yields roughly 510,000 clones, around 85% seen once. The chain links TRBV30 to TRBJ2-1; D is possibly TRBD1 (7 bases). This TCR was recovered from a person between 18 and 60 years old who received the Ad26.COV2.S COVID-19 vaccine or a placebo. Specimen: peripheral blood, collected in a trial of Ad26.COV2.S vaccine versus placebo. The CDR3 sequence is CAWSALQGTSWGQFF. CDR3 bases: TGTGCCTGGAGTGCTCTACAGGGGACTTCTTGGGGGCAGTTCTTC.